Each of the 14 T cell receptor beta chains below was sequenced from the same sample in a study of blood T cell repertoires in COVID-19. Sequencing was performed with immunoSEQ multiplex PCR; in TCRdb, only in-frame clones are kept and a portion is missing. The sample consists of around 110,000 clones, approximately 84% of them appearing once. The sequenced sample was peripheral blood. The receptors shown here come from a man in his 70s with active or convalescent COVID-19.

The V call is TRBV4-1, the J call TRBJ2-7; TRBD2 matches at 14 bases. The CDR3 loop spans 17 amino acids. The germline CDR1 and CDR2 sequences are MGHRA and YSYEKL. Losses at the gene ends were 0 bases for V and 7 bases for J; bases not matched to a gene: 8. Here the CDR3 reads CASSQEGGLAGGGEQYF. CDR3 coding DNA: TGCGCCAGCAGCCAAGAGGGAGGACTAGCGGGGGGCGGAGAGCAGTACTTC.

The gene calls are TRBV5-1 and TRBJ2-1; 14 bases are shared with TRBD2. The CDR3 has 16 residues. The germline V gene encodes CDR1 SGHRS and CDR2 YFSETQ. J gave up 6 bases and V 7 bases, and 9 bases lay outside the gene matches. CDR3 in DNA: TGCGCCAGCTCCATTACCGGGACTAGCGGGGGCAATGAGCAGTTCTTC. Its protein is CASSITGTSGGNEQFF.

The CDR3 spells CASSQDWTSTDTQYF. In nucleotides, the CDR3 is TGTGCCAGCAGCCAAGATTGGACTAGCACAGATACGCAGTATTTT. This chain joins TRBV4-2 and TRBJ2-3; D perhaps matches TRBD2 (5 bases). In germline, CDR1 is LGHNA, CDR2 YNFKEQ. This CDR3 has 15 amino acids. Between the trimmed V and J ends, which lost 0 bases and 0 bases, there was a span of 7 bases.

The chain combines TRBV19 with TRBJ1-2; 8 positions agree with TRBD1. CDR3 length: 12 residues. Germline V CDR1 and CDR2: LNHDA, SQIVND (reference sequence). V gave up 6 bases and J gave up 8 bases; unmatched junction bases: 5. CDR3 sequence reads: CASRGQGVGYTF. The CDR3, as DNA: TGTGCCAGTAGAGGACAGGGAGTGGGCTACACCTTC.

The genes are TRBV5-1 and TRBJ2-3; TRBD1 matches at 9 bases. J lost 3 bases, V lost 1 base, and 6 bases had no gene match. CDR3 length: 16 residues. Germline V gene sequence: CDR1 SGHRS, CDR2 YFSETQ. The CDR3, as DNA: TGCGCCAGCAGCTTGACAGGGGGCACCCAGACAGATACGCAGTATTTT. Protein: CASSLTGGTQTDTQYF.

A word on this clone: A far larger clone is one nucleotide away, so this likely arose from a read error. This specimen includes other DNA sequences encoding the same CDR3. V usage is TRBV28 and J usage is TRBJ1-2; the D gene is possibly TRBD1 (6 bases). Germline V gene data show CDR1 as MDHEN and CDR2 as SYDVKM. Trimming took 1 base from V and 5 from J, leaving 14 bases between them. The CDR3 length is 15 residues. The CDR3 sequence: CASSLLPGTNYGYTF. The CDR3 DNA is TGTGCCAGCAGTTTATTACCCGGGACAAATTATGGCTACACCTTC.

CDR3 region: CASKGQGANSPLHF. The CDR3 DNA is TGTGCCAGTAAAGGACAGGGGGCTAATTCACCCCTCCACTTT. The chain is built from TRBV7-8 and TRBJ1-6; 11 bases map to TRBD1. Germline lookup yields CDR1 SGHVS and CDR2 FQNEAQ. This CDR3 spans 14 amino acids. The V gene end was trimmed by 9 bases and the J gene end by 6 bases; junction bases not matched to a gene: 4.

This clone was observed a handful of times. This chain uses TRBV18 with TRBJ2-4; D gene unclear. Between the trimmed V and J ends, which lost 0 bases and 0 bases, there was a span of 9 bases. Germline CDR1 reads KGHSH; CDR2 reads LQKENI. This CDR3 is 16 amino acids long. The CDR3 sequence: CASSPPSILAKNIQYF. The CDR3 region has the DNA TGTGCCAGCTCACCACCCAGTATTTTAGCCAAAAACATTCAGTACTTC.

The count of this clone is one. This chain uses TRBV6-4 with TRBJ1-2; 10 positions match TRBD1. The junction had 4 bases not matched to a gene; V was cut back by 6 bases and J by 3 bases. CDR3 length: 14 amino acids. Germline V gene sequence: CDR1 MRHNA, CDR2 SNTAGT. The CDR3 reads CASSRDRGHYGYTF. The CDR3 nucleotides are TGTGCCAGCAGCCGGGACAGGGGCCACTATGGCTACACCTTC.

The rearrangement links TRBV7-2 to TRBJ1-5, with D possibly matching TRBD1 (6 bases). Germline V lookup: CDR1 SGHTA, CDR2 FQGNSA. The CDR3 totals 14 residues. The V and J ends lost 1 base and 7 bases respectively, with 11 bases between them. CDR3 residues: CASSLDGGRQPQHF. CDR3 bases: TGTGCCAGCAGCTTAGACGGGGGGCGGCAGCCCCAGCATTTT.

CDR3 residues: CASSPQGGETQYF. The CDR3 DNA reads as TGTGCCAGCTCCCCCCAGGGAGGAGAGACCCAGTACTTC. This sequence joins TRBV18 and TRBJ2-5; a possible D gene is TRBD2 (6 bases). This CDR3 is built from 13 residues. Trimming left V 6 bases short and J 4 bases short, with 12 bases between. Germline lookup yields CDR1 KGHSH and CDR2 LQKENI.

The V and J genes are TRBV2 and TRBJ2-7; perhaps TRBD2 as D (6 bases). V shed 10 bases and J shed 6 bases, with 16 bases lying between them. The CDR3 has 12 amino acids. Germline V gives CDR1 SNHLY, CDR2 FYNNEI. CDR3 region: CATRESSVEQYF. CDR3 sequence (DNA): TGTGCCACCAGGGAATCTAGCGTCGAGCAGTACTTC.

The chain recombines TRBV5-6 with TRBJ2-7, with 9 bases that match TRBD2. The CDR3 loop spans 16 amino acids. CDR1 is SGHDT, CDR2 YYEEEE, per germline. V lost 1 base to trimming and J lost 0 bases; unmatched junction nucleotides: 5. CDR3 in amino acids: CASSLHQTSGSYEQYF. Written as DNA, the CDR3 is TGTGCCAGCAGCTTGCACCAGACTAGCGGCTCCTACGAGCAGTACTTC.

J is TRBJ2-3 and V is TRBV3-1 (or the pseudogene TRBV3-2); 11 bases fit TRBD2. Unmatched junction bases numbered 11, after V lost 7 bases and J lost 5 bases. Germline V lookup: CDR1 LGHDT, CDR2 YNNKEL (reference sequence). The CDR3 has 16 residues. CDR3 nucleotides: TGTGCCAGCACCCTATTTAGCGGGGGGGCAGAAGATACGCAGTATTTT. This encodes CASTLFSGGAEDTQYF.